These 26 T cell receptor beta chains originate from one sample sequenced in a study of OX40 agonist ivuxolimab in advanced cancers. Sequencing used immunoSEQ multiplex PCR; TCRdb keeps in-frame clones, though not all of them. The sample has some 90,000 clones; roughly 92% are singletons. Sequences were derived from CD4+ or CD8+ T cells sorted from blood, sampled in a trial of the OX40 agonist ivuxolimab. All receptors come from an adult with an advanced solid tumor such as melanoma, head and neck, liver or kidney cancer.

The chain uses TRBV19 and TRBJ2-7; D may be TRBD1 (5 bases). The CDR3 sequence is 14 residues long. The V gene lost 3 bases and the J gene lost 2 bases, with 11 bases spanning the gap. Germline CDR1 reads LNHDA; CDR2 reads SQIVND (reference sequence). The CDR3 DNA reads as TGTGCCAGTAGTATCTCTCAGGGCGCCTACGAGCAGTACTTC. It encodes CASSISQGAYEQYF. Supplemented by reference TRBV19 and TRBJ2-7, the full variable domain reads DGGITQSPKYLFRKEGQNVTLSCEQNLNHDAMYWYRQDPGQGLRLIYYSQIVNDFQKGDIAEGYSVSREKKESFPLTVTSAQKNPTAFYLCASSISQGAYEQYFGPGTRLTVT.

This clone was seen a few times. The chain has TRBV5-8 and TRBJ2-3; 10 bases are a match to TRBD2. Germline CDR1 is SGHTS and CDR2 is YDEGEE. This CDR3 comprises 18 residues. Unmatched junction bases numbered 17, after V lost 7 bases and J lost 3 bases. The CDR3 loop is CASPTIPGLAKGTDTQYF. In DNA, the CDR3 is TGTGCCAGCCCAACAATCCCGGGACTAGCGAAAGGGACAGATACGCAGTATTTT.

The chain has TRBV19 and TRBJ2-1; weak D call: TRBD2 (5 bases). Germline V CDR1 and CDR2: LNHDA, SQIVND (reference sequence). This CDR3 contains 14 residues. V was shortened by 3 bases and J by 2 bases, with 8 bases between the two germline ends. The DNA of the CDR3 is TGTGCCAGTAGTATTCCCGGGGCCTACAATGAGCAGTTCTTC. This sequence encodes CASSIPGAYNEQFF.

This clone has only one observation. The V gene is TRBV5-4, the J gene TRBJ2-7; 7 positions match TRBD1. From germline, CDR1 is SGHNT and CDR2 YYREEE (reference sequence). V was clipped by 3 bases and J by 7 bases; unmatched bases: 4. CDR3 size: 12 residues. CDR3 sequence: CASSSDRREQYF. In DNA form, the CDR3 reads TGTGCCAGCAGCTCGGACAGGAGGGAGCAGTACTTC.

This clone was recorded once. The V gene is TRBV6-1, the J gene TRBJ2-5; D might be TRBD1 (6 bases). The CDR3 is 16 residues long. With 2 bases removed from V and 2 bases from J, the gap between germline ends came to 15 bases. Germline V gene data show CDR1 as MNHNS and CDR2 as SASEGT. CDR3 DNA sequence: TGTGCCAGCAGTGAAACAGGGATGGCCCTGCAAGAGACCCAGTACTTC. Translated, it gives CASSETGMALQETQYF.

The chain employs TRBV2 and TRBJ2-1; 8 bases agree with TRBD2. The junction had 6 bases not matched to a gene; V was cut back by 0 bases and J by 8 bases. This CDR3 is built from 15 residues. Germline CDR1 is SNHLY and CDR2 is FYNNEI. The CDR3 here is CASSEAGLDVDEQFF. CDR3 in DNA: TGTGCCAGCAGTGAAGCGGGACTAGACGTTGATGAGCAGTTCTTC.

V gene TRBV6-5 combines with J gene TRBJ2-7, with a possible D match to TRBD2 (6 bases). The germline V gene has CDR1 MNHEY and CDR2 SVGAGI. CDR3 size: 15 residues. Deletions cut 6 bases from V and 4 bases from J, with 19 bases between. The CDR3 reads CASSPPWGVGYEQYF. The CDR3 coding sequence is TGTGCCAGCAGCCCACCATGGGGGGTAGGGTACGAGCAGTACTTC.

The chain has TRBV25-1 and TRBJ2-7; 8 bases line up with TRBD1. J lost 6 bases, V lost 7 bases, and 5 bases had no gene match. CDR1 is MGHDK, CDR2 SYGVNS, per germline. The CDR3 spans 12 residues. This CDR3 is CASNGQGAEQYF. In DNA, the CDR3 is TGTGCCAGCAATGGACAGGGCGCCGAGCAGTACTTC.

This clone was seen just once. The chain combines TRBV4-3 with TRBJ2-1, with 8 bases lining up with TRBD2. CDR1 LGHNA and CDR2 YSLEER come from the germline V gene. V shed 1 base and J 9 bases; nucleotides not matched to a gene: 8. CDR3 size: 15 residues. CDR3 in DNA: TGCGCCAGCAGCCAAGGGGCTAGCGGGTCGGTTGAGCAGTTCTTC. The encoded protein is CASSQGASGSVEQFF.

V is TRBV29-1 and J is TRBJ2-5, with 7 bases matching TRBD2. The V gene's germline CDR1 is SQVTM and CDR2 ANQGSEA. Trimming at V came to 4 bases and at J to 2 bases, leaving 7 bases not matched to a gene. The CDR3 totals 14 residues. The DNA for the CDR3 is TGCAGCGTTGGTAGGGGACTAAGTCAAGAGACCCAGTACTTC. This gives the protein CSVGRGLSQETQYF. Drawing the rest from reference TRBV29-1 and TRBJ2-5, the complete variable domain is SAVISQKPSRDICQRGTSLTIQCQVDSQVTMMFWYRQQPGQSLTLIATANQGSEATYESGFVIDKFPISRPNLTFSTLTVSNMSPEDSSIYLCSVGRGLSQETQYFGPGTRLLVL.

The V and J genes are TRBV13 and TRBJ2-2, with D possibly matching TRBD1 (5 bases). This CDR3 has 14 amino acids. With 6 bases removed from V and 0 bases from J, the gap between germline ends came to 8 bases. Germline V CDR1 and CDR2: PRHDT, FYEKMQ (reference sequence). The CDR3 sequence: CASRQTANTGELFF. In DNA form, the CDR3 reads TGTGCCAGCAGACAGACAGCGAACACCGGGGAGCTGTTTTTT.

The chain employs TRBV4-1 and TRBJ2-2; tentatively, D is TRBD2 (5 bases). V lost 0 bases, J lost 4 bases, and 12 bases lay in between. This CDR3 region has 16 residues. Germline values: CDR1 MGHRA, CDR2 YSYEKL. CDR3 sequence: CASSQESFGITGELFF. The CDR3 DNA follows: TGCGCCAGCAGCCAAGAAAGCTTCGGGATCACCGGGGAGCTGTTTTTT.

This rearrangement joins TRBV19 to TRBJ2-4; D is ambiguous. The CDR3 runs 16 residues. V was cut by 4 bases and J by 3 bases, with 16 bases left in between. The V gene's germline CDR1 is LNHDA and CDR2 SQIVND (reference sequence). CDR3 amino acids: CASSTPTSGGKNIQYF. CDR3 nucleotides: TGTGCCAGTAGTACCCCGACTTCGGGTGGCAAAAACATTCAGTACTTC.

The CDR3 reads CASSLRVPGNSGNTIYF. The CDR3 nucleotides read TGTGCCAGCAGTTTACGAGTCCCCGGGAACTCTGGAAACACCATATATTTT. The chain has TRBV27 and TRBJ1-3; D unresolved. Per germline, CDR1 MNHEY and CDR2 SMNVEV (reference sequence). This CDR3 has 17 amino acids. Trimming took off 2 bases at V and 0 bases at J, with 14 bases between the two ends.

The chain carries TRBV7-8 and TRBJ1-4, with D possibly TRBD1 on 6 matching bases. The CDR3 contains 15 residues. Trimming cost V 2 bases and J 6 bases, with 13 bases left between them. Germline CDR1 is SGHVS and CDR2 is FQNEAQ. DNA of the CDR3: TGTGCCAGCAGCTTATTAGGGGGGAGGGATGAAAAACTGTTTTTT. Its protein is CASSLLGGRDEKLFF.

V and J are TRBV27 and TRBJ2-6, with 9 bases fitting TRBD1. Germline CDR1 reads MNHEY; CDR2 reads SMNVEV (reference sequence). The CDR3 runs 15 residues. The junction had 5 bases not matched to a gene; V was cut back by 5 bases and J by 6 bases. The CDR3 protein is CASSVTGGEANVLTF. In DNA form, the CDR3 reads TGTGCCAGCAGTGTAACAGGGGGCGAGGCCAACGTCCTGACTTTC.

The chain is built from TRBV19 and TRBJ1-1, with D unresolved. Germline lookup yields CDR1 LNHDA and CDR2 SQIVND (reference sequence). V lost 8 bases and J 5 bases, leaving 15 bases between the germline ends. CDR3 size: 13 residues. The CDR3 DNA sequence: TGTGCCAGTTGCCGGTACGCGGGGACTGAAGCTTTCTTT. This codes for CASCRYAGTEAFF. Complete variable domain (other parts from reference TRBV19 and TRBJ1-1): DGGITQSPKYLFRKEGQNVTLSCEQNLNHDAMYWYRQDPGQGLRLIYYSQIVNDFQKGDIAEGYSVSREKKESFPLTVTSAQKNPTAFYLCASCRYAGTEAFFGQGTRLTVV.

The chain carries TRBV10-3 and TRBJ2-7; TRBD1 aligns across 10 bases. The CDR3 runs 14 residues. The V gene's germline CDR1 is ENHRY and CDR2 SYGVKD. The V segment lost 3 bases and the J segment 2 bases; nucleotides outside the gene matches: 1. CDR3 in DNA: TGTGCCATCAGTGAAGGACAGGGGGCCTACGAGCAGTACTTC. Protein sequence: CAISEGQGAYEQYF.

The chain couples TRBV4-1 to TRBJ2-7; D may be TRBD1 (5 bases). CDR1 and CDR2 from the germline V gene are MGHRA and YSYEKL. The CDR3 sequence is 14 residues long. V was trimmed by 2 bases and J by 3 bases, leaving 11 bases between them. The CDR3 loop is CASSQHQGDYEQYF. The CDR3 DNA sequence: TGCGCCAGCAGCCAACACCAAGGGGACTACGAGCAGTACTTC.

In DNA, the CDR3 is TGTGCCAGCAGCTCTCAGAGCTCTGGAAACACCATATATTTT. Translating gives CASSSQSSGNTIYF. V is TRBV11-3 and J is TRBJ1-3; no clear D gene. Trimming shortened V by 4 bases and J by 0 bases, and 7 bases separated the two germline ends. In germline, CDR1 is SGHNT, CDR2 YENEEA. The CDR3 is 14 amino acids.

The J gene is TRBJ1-1, the V gene TRBV28, with D possibly TRBD1 on 5 matching bases. Between the trimmed V and J ends, which lost 3 bases and 7 bases, there was a span of 18 bases. This CDR3 region has 15 residues. CDR1 and CDR2 (germline): MDHEN, SYDVKM. The CDR3 DNA reads TGTGCCAGCAGTTTCATACTCCAGGGCCTCAGTGAAGCTTTCTTT. Protein sequence: CASSFILQGLSEAFF.

The rearrangement joins TRBV11-2 to TRBJ1-2; the match to TRBD1 covers 9 bases. Per germline, CDR1 SGHAT and CDR2 FQNNGV. The length of the CDR3 is 14 residues. Trimming cost V 5 bases and J 13 bases; bases outside gene matches: 14. The CDR3 DNA reads as TGTGCCAGCAGCCAGGGACCCGGACAGGGGCCACCCACCTTC. Its translation is CASSQGPGQGPPTF.

This chain joins TRBV28 and TRBJ2-4, with D possibly matching TRBD1 (6 bases). Germline V lookup: CDR1 MDHEN, CDR2 SYDVKM. The V end was cut by 4 bases, the J end by 4 bases, with 14 bases between. CDR3 length: 15 amino acids. This chain's CDR3 is CASSSHRATKNIQYF. CDR3 sequence (DNA): TGTGCCAGCAGTTCCCACAGGGCTACTAAAAACATTCAGTACTTC.

The chain has TRBV5-8 and TRBJ1-5; D unclear. The germline V gene encodes CDR1 SGHTS and CDR2 YDEGEE. The CDR3 totals 14 residues. The V end lost 4 bases, the J end lost 2 bases, and 10 bases lay between the germline ends. The CDR3 spells CASSPQVGNQPQHF. As DNA, the CDR3 is TGTGCCAGCAGCCCCCAGGTAGGCAATCAGCCCCAGCATTTT.

The genes are TRBV6-1 and TRBJ2-7, with D perhaps matching TRBD2 (7 bases). CDR3 length: 15 residues. Germline V gene data show CDR1 as MNHNS and CDR2 as SASEGT. The V end was cut by 6 bases, the J end by 1 base, with 16 bases between. The CDR3 sequence: CASSLEGGGSYEQYF. The CDR3 region has the DNA TGTGCCAGCAGCTTAGAGGGAGGGGGGTCCTACGAGCAGTACTTC.

V gene TRBV6-5 combines with J gene TRBJ2-1; TRBD2 matches at 9 bases. V lost 7 bases, J lost 5 bases, and 9 bases stayed unmatched. CDR3 length: 15 residues. CDR1 is MNHEY, CDR2 SVGAGI, per germline. CDR3 nucleotides: TGTGCCAGCAACCAACTAGCGGGTGAAAACAATGAGCAGTTCTTC. Residues: CASNQLAGENNEQFF.